This T cell receptor beta chain was observed in a study of blood T cell repertoires in COVID-19. Study details: Spain, Italy and the United States supplied samples that represented acute and convalescent COVID-19.

Original handling: Estimation of nucleated cell counts was performed using reference gene primer amplification. Only in-frame clones appear in the TCRdb table, and some are missing; sequencing was by immunoSEQ multiplex PCR. V, J and clone size reflect that table, while D and trimming were determined from the DNA. The sample carries 250,000 to 350,000 clones, approximately 83% recorded once. After removal of 6 bases from V and 0 bases from J, the junction contained 5 bases not matched to a gene. Per the germline V gene, CDR1 is KGHSH and CDR2 is LQKENI. The CDR3 is made up of 15 amino acids. The chain combines TRBV18 with TRBJ2-7, with TRBD2 matching over 10 bases. The sample was peripheral blood. This clonotype was sampled from a person aged 65 to 85 with COVID-19, enrolled during active disease. DNA of the CDR3: TGTGCCAGCTCTATAGCGGGAGGAGCCTCCTACGAGCAGTACTTC. This gives the protein CASSIAGGASYEQYF.